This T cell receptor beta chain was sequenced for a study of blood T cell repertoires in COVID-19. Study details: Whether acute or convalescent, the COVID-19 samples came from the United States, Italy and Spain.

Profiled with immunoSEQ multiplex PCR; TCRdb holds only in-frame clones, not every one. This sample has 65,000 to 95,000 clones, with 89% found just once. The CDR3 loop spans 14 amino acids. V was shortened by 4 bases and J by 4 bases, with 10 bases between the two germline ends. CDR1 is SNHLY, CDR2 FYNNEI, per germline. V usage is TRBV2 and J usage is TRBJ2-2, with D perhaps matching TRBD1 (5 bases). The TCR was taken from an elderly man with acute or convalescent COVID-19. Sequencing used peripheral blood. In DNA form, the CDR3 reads TGTGCCAGCAGTGTAACCGACAGCACCGGGGAGCTGTTTTTT. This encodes CASSVTDSTGELFF.